This T cell receptor (beta chain) was observed in a study of blood T cell repertoires in COVID-19. Turning to the study itself: Specimens from acute and convalescent COVID-19 originated in the United States, Italy and Spain.

This CDR3 comprises 14 residues. Trimming pared 0 bases from V and 0 bases from J, leaving 6 bases between. Germline CDR1 and CDR2: MNHEY and SVGAGI. Per the original methods: Estimated nucleated cell counts came from reference gene primer amplification. The protocol was immunoSEQ multiplex PCR, while the TCRdb copy is restricted to in-frame clones and leaves out a portion. V and J calls and clone size are copied from that table; D and trimming were computed from the DNA. This sample has approximately 170,000 clones, with about nine tenths found just once. The chain recombines TRBV6-5 with TRBJ2-7; D call uncertain. This sequence originates from a man in his 70s with acute or convalescent COVID-19. The sequenced sample consisted of peripheral blood. For the CDR3, the DNA is TGTGCCAGCAGTTACTCGCCGGTCTCCTACGAGCAGTACTTC. Its protein is CASSYSPVSYEQYF.